This T cell receptor beta chain derives from a study of molecular identifiers for immune sequencing clone quantification. Using its own MiXCR run on the PCR reads, TCRdb lists one record per CDR3 protein. The table has roughly 55,000 distinct CDR3 sequences, more than 35% seen once; the top ten hold 3% to 4%. This clonotype was seen more than once but under ten times. This CDR3 region has 14 residues. Germline V gene sequence: CDR1 SEHNR, CDR2 FQNEAQ (reference sequence). Trimming shortened V by 5 bases and J by 8 bases, and 15 bases separated the two germline ends. The source of this sequence is a human donor in good health. Some libraries in this study had Jurkat cell RNA spiked in. The sequencing sample was made of naive CD8+ T cells from blood, with Jurkat cell RNA spiked in. Subset indicated: FACS-sorted CD8+CD4-CCR7+CD45RA+ naive T cells. V usage is TRBV7-9 and J usage is TRBJ1-4; no reliable D call. The CDR3 sequence is CASSRVVGNEKLFF. DNA of the CDR3: TGTGCCAGCAGCCGAGTAGTGGGTAACGAAAAACTGTTTTTT.